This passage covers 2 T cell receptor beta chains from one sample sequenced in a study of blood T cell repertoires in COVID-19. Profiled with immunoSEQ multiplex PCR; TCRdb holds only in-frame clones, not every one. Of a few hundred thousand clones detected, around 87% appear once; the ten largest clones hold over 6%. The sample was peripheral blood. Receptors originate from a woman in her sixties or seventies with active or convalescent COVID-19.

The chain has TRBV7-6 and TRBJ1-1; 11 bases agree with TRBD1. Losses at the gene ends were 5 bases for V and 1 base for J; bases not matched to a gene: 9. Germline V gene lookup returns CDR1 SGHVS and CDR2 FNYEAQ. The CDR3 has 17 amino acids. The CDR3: CASSRVGQGATNTEAFF. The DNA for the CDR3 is TGTGCCAGCAGCAGAGTTGGACAGGGGGCTACGAACACTGAAGCTTTCTTT. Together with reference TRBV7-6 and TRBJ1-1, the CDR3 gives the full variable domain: GAGVSQSPRYKVTKRGQDVALRCDPISGHVSLYWYRQALGQGPEFLTYFNYEAQQDKSGLPNDRFSAERPEGSISTLTIQRTEQRDSAMYRCASSRVGQGATNTEAFFGQGTRLTVV.

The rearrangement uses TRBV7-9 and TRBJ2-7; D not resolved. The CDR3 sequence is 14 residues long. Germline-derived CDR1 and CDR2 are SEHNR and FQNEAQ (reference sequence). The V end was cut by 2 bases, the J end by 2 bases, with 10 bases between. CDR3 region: CASSLSQLTYEQYF. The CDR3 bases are TGTGCCAGCAGCTTATCACAACTAACCTACGAGCAGTACTTC.